Shown below are 27 T cell receptor beta chains from a single sample sequenced in a study of vaccination effects on CD4 cells after COVID-19. TCRdb's copy holds only in-frame clones and misses some; the assay was immunoSEQ multiplex PCR. The data show 25,000 to 30,000 clones, about three quarters seen once. These TCRs are of unknown antigen specificity. Pools of viral peptides were used by the ViraFEST assay to expand antigen-specific CD4+ T cells ahead of sequencing. The culture ran for approximately 10 days, and then CD4+ T cells were isolated. Of the BNT162b2 and mRNA-1273 vaccines, participants received two doses of one or the other. The sample consisted of CD4+ T cells from PBMCs cultured with SARS-CoV-2 spike peptides, taken after COVID-19 vaccination. These receptors originate from a human donor who received a COVID-19 vaccine. Some clones in this sample may be carry-over from other donors' samples.

The gene calls are TRBV15 and TRBJ2-1, with a possible D match to TRBD1 (7 bases). The CDR3 has 13 amino acids. CDR1 LNHNV and CDR2 YYDKDF come from the germline V gene (reference sequence). Deletions cut 5 bases from V and 9 bases from J, with 14 bases between. The CDR3 region is CATSARQGGEQFF. CDR3 DNA sequence: TGTGCCACCAGCGCCCGACAGGGAGGTGAGCAGTTCTTC.

The chain recombines TRBV9 with TRBJ1-1, with D possibly matching TRBD1 (5 bases). The CDR3 totals 14 residues. The ends were cut back, 1 base at V and 3 bases at J, with 10 bases in the middle. Germline loops: CDR1 SGDLS, CDR2 YYNGEE. The CDR3 DNA follows: TGTGCCAGCAGCGTAAGCCCGGGGCACACTGAAGCTTTCTTT. It specifies CASSVSPGHTEAFF.

The chain carries TRBV7-9 and TRBJ2-2; no clear D gene. This CDR3 has 11 amino acids. CDR1 SEHNR and CDR2 FQNEAQ come from the germline V gene (reference sequence). The V gene lost 1 base and the J gene lost 8 bases, with 2 bases spanning the gap. The CDR3 spells CASSLVGELFF. The CDR3, as DNA: TGTGCCAGCAGCTTAGTTGGGGAGCTGTTTTTT.

The V call is TRBV7-9, the J call TRBJ1-2; tentative D call: TRBD1 (5 bases). V lost 5 bases and J 6 bases, leaving 13 bases between the germline ends. Germline V gene lookup returns CDR1 SEHNR and CDR2 FQNEAQ (reference sequence). The CDR3 sequence is 13 residues long. Written as DNA, the CDR3 is TGTGCCAGCAGCGACGAGCAGGGAAATGGCTACACCTTC. It is translated as CASSDEQGNGYTF.

This clone occurred once. The rearrangement joins TRBV18 to TRBJ1-1, with a possible D match to TRBD1 (6 bases). CDR3 length: 14 amino acids. Germline V gene data show CDR1 as KGHSH and CDR2 as LQKENI. V lost 4 bases, J lost 0 bases, and 9 bases lay in between. The DNA for the CDR3 is TGTGCCAGCTCACAGGACAGCCTGAACACTGAAGCTTTCTTT. It translates to CASSQDSLNTEAFF. The full variable domain, its missing parts supplied by reference TRBV18 and TRBJ1-1, is NAGVMQNPRHLVRRRGQEARLRCSPMKGHSHVYWYRQLPEEGLKFMVYLQKENIIDESGMPKERFSAEFPKEGPSILRIQQVVRGDSAAYFCASSQDSLNTEAFFGQGTRLTVV.

The chain recombines TRBV6-1 with TRBJ2-7; the D is unclear. V shed 3 bases and J shed 3 bases, with 6 bases lying between them. CDR1 and CDR2 from the germline V gene are MNHNS and SASEGT. CDR3 length: 12 residues. The CDR3 protein is CASSDRYYEQYV. CDR3 DNA sequence: TGTGCCAGCAGTGACAGATACTACGAGCAGTACGTC.

V is TRBV4-1 and J is TRBJ1-6; 9 bases map to TRBD1. V lost 4 bases, J lost 5 bases, and 3 bases stayed unmatched. Germline lookup yields CDR1 MGHRA and CDR2 YSYEKL. The CDR3 consists of 15 residues. CDR3 nucleotide sequence: TGCGCCAGCAGCCTACGGGACAGGGATAATTCACCCCTCCACTTT. Protein product: CASSLRDRDNSPLHF.

V usage is TRBV9 and J usage is TRBJ2-1, with a weak D call TRBD2 (6 bases). This CDR3 has 16 amino acids. Between the trimmed V and J ends, which lost 0 bases and 3 bases, there was a span of 13 bases. CDR1 is SGDLS and CDR2 is YYNGEE in the germline V gene. The CDR3: CASSVEERGYYNEQFF. The CDR3 region has the DNA TGTGCCAGCAGCGTAGAAGAACGGGGGTACTACAATGAGCAGTTCTTC.

V gene TRBV7-3 combines with J gene TRBJ2-1, with a possible D match to TRBD2 (6 bases). This CDR3 contains 17 residues. Germline loops: CDR1 SGHTA, CDR2 FQGTGA. V lost 0 bases, J lost 4 bases, and 16 bases lay in between. DNA of the CDR3: TGTGCCAGCAGCTTAACGGTGGCGGGGATCCCATACAATGAGCAGTTCTTC. Encoded protein: CASSLTVAGIPYNEQFF.

The V call is TRBV2, the J call TRBJ2-7; perhaps TRBD1 as D (5 bases). The germline gives CDR1 SNHLY, CDR2 FYNNEI. V was trimmed by 6 bases and J by 2 bases, leaving 14 bases between them. The CDR3 has 14 amino acids. CDR3 loop: CASSGLGDAYEQYV. The CDR3, as DNA: TGTGCCAGCAGCGGATTAGGGGATGCCTACGAGCAGTACGTC.

By sample fraction, this clone is medium-sized. The V and J genes are TRBV12-3 or TRBV12-4 and TRBJ1-1; D gene unclear. V gave up 6 bases and J gave up 6 bases, with 8 bases separating them. The CDR3 is 11 amino acids. For the CDR3, the DNA is TGTGCCAGCAGCCGAGGGCCTGAAGCTTTCTTT. It is translated as CASSRGPEAFF.

The rearrangement joins TRBV19 to TRBJ1-5; D not certain. Per germline, CDR1 LNHDA and CDR2 SQIVND (reference sequence). The ends were cut back, 6 bases at V and 1 base at J, with 7 bases in the middle. The CDR3 has 13 amino acids. The chain's CDR3 is CASRALSNQPQHF. The CDR3 region has the DNA TGTGCCAGTAGGGCATTGAGCAATCAGCCCCAGCATTTT.

The chain is built from TRBV24-1 and TRBJ1-5, with unresolved D. Trimming pared 5 bases from V and 2 bases from J, leaving 12 bases between. The CDR3 sequence is 15 residues long. Germline V CDR1 and CDR2: KGHDR, SFDVKD. CDR3 loop: CATSASRMGNQPQHF. CDR3 DNA: TGTGCCACCAGTGCATCTCGGATGGGCAATCAGCCCCAGCATTTT.

The genes are TRBV5-4 and TRBJ2-7; TRBD1 agrees at 7 bases. The germline V gene encodes CDR1 SGHNT and CDR2 YYREEE (reference sequence). CDR3 size: 13 residues. J lost 2 bases, V lost 4 bases, and 3 bases had no gene match. The CDR3 is CASSADRAYEQYV. The CDR3 region has the DNA TGTGCCAGCAGCGCCGACAGGGCCTACGAGCAGTACGTC.

The V gene is TRBV5-1, the J gene TRBJ2-2, with TRBD2 matching 8 bases. The V and J ends lost 0 bases and 0 bases, in that order; junction bases with no gene match: 1. Germline loops: CDR1 SGHRS, CDR2 YFSETQ. CDR3 length equals 16 residues. This CDR3 reads CASSLVGGANTGELFF. The DNA for the CDR3 is TGCGCCAGCAGCTTGGTCGGGGGGGCGAACACCGGGGAGCTGTTTTTT.

This clone appeared a single time. V and J are TRBV9 and TRBJ2-5, with D unresolved. The CDR3 consists of 16 residues. The germline V gene encodes CDR1 SGDLS and CDR2 YYNGEE. V was shortened by 3 bases and J by 0 bases, with 15 bases between the two germline ends. Here the CDR3 reads CASSALGSRYQETQYF. CDR3 nucleotides: TGTGCCAGCAGCGCCCTAGGATCTAGGTACCAAGAGACCCAGTACTTC.

This clone was seen a handful of times. This rearrangement joins TRBV10-1 to TRBJ1-1; no firm D call. CDR3 size: 13 residues. Germline loops: CDR1 WNHNN, CDR2 SYGVQD (reference sequence). Trimming cost V 6 bases and J 1 base, with 9 bases left between them. The CDR3 DNA reads as TGCGCCAGCAGCTTGGAGACGAACACTGAAGCTTTCTTT. Translated: CASSLETNTEAFF.

V usage is TRBV24-1 and J usage is TRBJ1-2, with unresolved D. The CDR3 contains 14 residues. Looked up from germline, CDR1 is KGHDR and CDR2 is SFDVKD. V was pared by 3 bases and J by 6 bases, with 13 bases between. The CDR3 is CATSDAGYNHGYTF. The CDR3 DNA sequence: TGTGCCACCAGTGATGCGGGGTACAACCATGGCTACACCTTC.

The gene calls are TRBV24-1 and TRBJ2-6; D gene ambiguous. The V gene lost 3 bases and the J gene lost 4 bases, with 9 bases spanning the gap. CDR3 length equals 15 residues. Germline V CDR1 and CDR2: KGHDR, SFDVKD. In nucleotides, the CDR3 is TGTGCCACCAGTGATCCATCCCAGGGGGCCAACGTCCTGACTTTC. Its translation is CATSDPSQGANVLTF.

The rearrangement links TRBV18 to TRBJ2-2; a weak D match, TRBD2 (5 bases). The CDR3 contains 16 residues. The V and J ends lost 1 base and 0 bases respectively, with 9 bases between them. Germline CDR1 KGHSH, CDR2 LQKENI. CDR3 in amino acids: CASSPLGVSNTGELFF. DNA for the CDR3: TGTGCCAGCTCACCACTCGGGGTATCGAACACCGGGGAGCTGTTTTTT.

The chain joins TRBV30 to TRBJ1-1; perhaps TRBD1 as D (5 bases). In germline, CDR1 is GTSNPN, CDR2 SVGIG (reference sequence). The CDR3 has 14 residues. The V and J ends lost 3 bases and 0 bases respectively, with 11 bases between them. CDR3 in amino acids: CAWRTEIMNTEAFF. As DNA, the CDR3 is TGTGCCTGGAGGACAGAAATCATGAACACTGAAGCTTTCTTT.

In its sample, this clone was seen a few times. This rearrangement joins TRBV3-1 (or the pseudogene TRBV3-2) to TRBJ1-2, with 9 positions matching TRBD1. The CDR3 runs to 15 residues. Germline CDR1 reads LGHDT; CDR2 reads YNNKEL (reference sequence). The V and J ends lost 3 bases and 3 bases, in that order; junction bases with no gene match: 5. CDR3 residues: CASSHPGQGHYGYTF. The CDR3 DNA is TGTGCCAGCAGCCACCCGGGACAGGGTCACTATGGCTACACCTTC.

This chain joins TRBV2 and TRBJ1-1; D is ambiguous. The CDR3 has 12 residues. Trimming removed 10 bases from V and 6 bases from J, with 15 bases in between. Germline V gene sequence: CDR1 SNHLY, CDR2 FYNNEI. CDR3 nucleotide sequence: TGTGCCACCGGGGTCGTTGGCTCTGAAGCTTTCTTT. Translation: CATGVVGSEAFF.

The J gene is TRBJ2-5, the V gene TRBV19; D is unresolved. V was trimmed by 3 bases and J by 2 bases, leaving 7 bases between them. CDR1 and CDR2 from the germline V gene are LNHDA and SQIVND (reference sequence). The CDR3 sequence is 13 residues long. CDR3 sequence: CASSIRQQETQYF. The CDR3 nucleotides read TGTGCCAGTAGTATCCGGCAGCAAGAGACCCAGTACTTC. Full variable domain (rest looked up from reference TRBV19 and TRBJ2-5): DGGITQSPKYLFRKEGQNVTLSCEQNLNHDAMYWYRQDPGQGLRLIYYSQIVNDFQKGDIAEGYSVSREKKESFPLTVTSAQKNPTAFYLCASSIRQQETQYFGPGTRLLVL.

V and J are TRBV4-3 and TRBJ1-3; D is undetermined. With 0 bases removed from V and 0 bases from J, the gap between germline ends came to 9 bases. Per germline, CDR1 LGHNA and CDR2 YSLEER. The CDR3 loop spans 16 amino acids. CDR3 region: CASSQEVGLSGNTIYF. The CDR3 coding sequence is TGCGCCAGCAGCCAAGAAGTCGGTCTCTCTGGAAACACCATATATTTT.

V gene TRBV28 combines with J gene TRBJ2-3; 9 positions match TRBD2. The CDR3 sequence is 17 residues long. Germline loops: CDR1 MDHEN, CDR2 SYDVKM. J was trimmed by 2 bases and V by 9 bases; bases with no gene match: 15. CDR3 sequence reads: CARVPTLKREDTDTQYF. CDR3 DNA sequence: TGTGCCAGAGTCCCCACTCTTAAGCGGGAGGACACAGATACGCAGTATTTT.

The rearrangement joins TRBV29-1 to TRBJ2-7; D uncertain. Germline V lookup: CDR1 SQVTM, CDR2 ANQGSEA. Trimming pared 0 bases from V and 6 bases from J, leaving 18 bases between. This CDR3 spans 15 amino acids. CDR3 nucleotide sequence: TGCAGCGTTGAAGATGGGCTAGGCAAGGGCTGCGAGCAGTACGTC. Protein product: CSVEDGLGKGCEQYV.